One T cell receptor (beta chain) is described in this entry. These data originate in a study of PD-L1 blockade in urothelial cancer. Time point indicated: pretreatment peripheral blood. Patients each gave 1 to 8 samples, pretreatment and on-treatment. Per the germline V gene, CDR1 is MRHNA and CDR2 is SNTAGT. V trimming: 0 bases; J trimming: 4 bases; junction bases outside the gene matches: 23. The CDR3 sequence is 21 residues long. Produced via immunoSEQ multiplex PCR; TCRdb's table is partial and in-frame only. The sample holds some 120,000 clones, approximately 84% seen once. This receptor was identified in a man aged 45-65 years with urothelial cancer. This chain joins TRBV6-4 and TRBJ2-7; 8 positions match TRBD2. This specimen consisted of PBMCs, obtained around atezolizumab (anti-PD-L1) treatment. The CDR3 loop is CASSDSTALEMAGGSGYEQYF. The CDR3 nucleotides read TGTGCCAGCAGTGACTCGACGGCCCTAGAGATGGCGGGAGGCTCAGGATACGAGCAGTACTTC.